These T cell receptor beta chains were read from a single sample in a study of T-cell memory formation after mild COVID-19. Using its own MiXCR run on the 5' RACE reads, TCRdb lists one record per CDR3 protein. The table shows a few hundred thousand distinct CDR3 sequences, with 20% to 25% occurring only once. Sequenced material: PBMCs or a T cell subset sorted from them (not recorded which). The receptors shown here come from an adult woman who had mild COVID-19 (a few samples of this study predate the infection). Cell type and time point are not known. The CDR3 runs from the conserved cysteine through the conserved F or W.

v_call: TRBV27; j_call: TRBJ1-2; cdr3_aa: CASSLEGQGTYGYTF
v_call: TRBV9; j_call: TRBJ2-7; cdr3_aa: CASSVSSGLRGEQYF
v_call: TRBV5-4; j_call: TRBJ2-2; cdr3_aa: CASSPGTGAAGELFF
v_call: TRBV7-3; j_call: TRBJ2-5; cdr3_aa: CASSFVGGETQYF
v_call: TRBV30; j_call: TRBJ2-7; cdr3_aa: CAWGRGHEQYF
v_call: TRBV7-2; j_call: TRBJ2-7; cdr3_aa: CASSLDGLAVYEQYF
v_call: TRBV7-6; j_call: TRBJ2-2; cdr3_aa: CASSFIIRGQGNTGELFF
v_call: TRBV29-1; j_call: TRBJ1-1; cdr3_aa: CSVVLRAQNTEAFF
v_call: TRBV7-9; j_call: TRBJ2-5; cdr3_aa: CASSFGQGERETQYF
v_call: TRBV10-3; j_call: TRBJ2-7; cdr3_aa: CAIGRFPYEQYF
v_call: TRBV18; j_call: TRBJ1-1; cdr3_aa: CASSPWDRGRNTEAFF
v_call: TRBV5-1; j_call: TRBJ2-1; cdr3_aa: CASSLTTRLAGNEQFF
v_call: TRBV20-1; j_call: TRBJ2-1; cdr3_aa: CSARTPPGLAGVGNEQFF
v_call: TRBV7-9; j_call: TRBJ1-4; cdr3_aa: CASSPTGDREKLFF
v_call: TRBV4-1; j_call: TRBJ2-3; cdr3_aa: CASSPEGAGVSTDTQYF
v_call: TRBV20-1; j_call: TRBJ1-2; cdr3_aa: CSARDYSTVRGYTF
v_call: TRBV9; j_call: TRBJ2-3; cdr3_aa: CASAGTISTDTQYF
v_call: TRBV7-8; j_call: TRBJ2-7; cdr3_aa: CASNVGEDYYEQYF
v_call: TRBV30; j_call: TRBJ1-2; cdr3_aa: CAWRARQAYGYTF
v_call: TRBV9; j_call: TRBJ1-6; cdr3_aa: CASSPRTGQGNSPLHF
v_call: TRBV20-1; j_call: TRBJ2-1; cdr3_aa: CSAPGGAIENEQFF
v_call: TRBV12-3/TRBV12-4; j_call: TRBJ1-2; cdr3_aa: CASSLTGTWDYGYTF
v_call: TRBV28; j_call: TRBJ2-7; cdr3_aa: CASSFYKLYEQYF